One sample yielded the 24 T cell receptor beta chains listed below, sequenced in a study of cytomegalovirus exposure and HLA in healthy donors. PCR amplification relied on 60 Vbeta primers (plus 13 Jbeta primers). The data were produced by immunoSEQ multiplex PCR, yet TCRdb's version contains in-frame clones alone and is incomplete. The sample lists about 140,000 clones; roughly 68% were seen once. Material for sequencing was PBMCs. These receptors were taken from a young man in good health and CMV-seropositive.

The chain has TRBV5-8 and TRBJ2-5, with a tentative D call TRBD2 (6 bases). Near its end, the DNA agrees better with TRBJ2-7, so the J call may be wrong. The V gene's germline CDR1 is SGHTS and CDR2 YDEGEE. The CDR3 loop spans 13 amino acids. CDR3 in amino acids: CASSLRGTYEQYF. The CDR3 coding sequence is TGTGCCAGCAGCTTGCGGGGGACCTACGAGCAGTACTTC.

The chain employs TRBV6-5 and TRBJ1-2; the D gene is possibly TRBD1 (5 bases). The CDR3 runs to 13 residues. CDR1 is MNHEY, CDR2 SVGAGI, per germline. Trimming removed 5 bases from V and 6 bases from J, with 13 bases in between. CDR3: CASSQAWGDGYTF. The DNA for the CDR3 is TGTGCCAGCAGTCAGGCCTGGGGGGATGGCTACACCTTC.

The genes are TRBV10-3 and TRBJ2-3; 10 bases line up with TRBD2. Trimming took 2 bases from V and 4 from J; bases not matched to a gene: 9. This CDR3 contains 17 residues. Germline assignment: CDR1 ENHRY and CDR2 SYGVKD. CDR3 in DNA: TGTGCCATCAGTGAGGTGGCTAGCGGGAGTTTCGCAGATACGCAGTATTTT. It specifies CAISEVASGSFADTQYF.

This clone was detected a few times. The chain recombines TRBV7-8 with TRBJ1-2; a possible D gene is TRBD1 (6 bases). The germline V and J ends were trimmed by 5 bases and 1 base, with 17 bases remaining between them. The CDR3 totals 16 residues. CDR1 is SGHVS, CDR2 FQNEAQ, per germline. CDR3 residues: CASSAPRGNVNYGYTF. The CDR3 bases are TGTGCCAGCAGCGCCCCCAGGGGCAACGTTAACTATGGCTACACCTTC. Variable domain in full (rest from reference TRBV7-8 and TRBJ1-2): GAGVSQSPRYKVAKRGQDVALRCDPISGHVSLFWYQQALGQGPEFLTYFQNEAQLDKSGLPSDRFFAERPEGSVSTLKIQRTQQEDSAVYLCASSAPRGNVNYGYTFGSGTRLTVV.

The J gene is TRBJ2-5, the V gene TRBV28; the match to TRBD1 covers 7 bases. The J call may be faulty, since TRBJ2-7 better matches the DNA end. The CDR3 extends over 12 amino acids. CDR1 and CDR2 (germline): MDHEN, SYDVKM. The CDR3 DNA follows: TGTGCCAGCACTGGGGACAGATACGAGCAGTACTTC. Amino acids: CASTGDRYEQYF.

This clone appeared a single time. The chain couples TRBV20-1 to TRBJ1-1; D is unresolved. Trimming shortened V by 5 bases and J by 1 base, and 5 bases separated the two germline ends. The CDR3 consists of 11 residues. From germline, CDR1 is DFQATT and CDR2 SNEGSKA (reference sequence). The CDR3 is CSAPWNTEAFF. CDR3 coding DNA: TGCAGTGCTCCCTGGAACACTGAAGCTTTCTTT.

The chain recombines TRBV11-3 with TRBJ2-2, with D tentatively TRBD2 (5 bases). From germline, CDR1 is SGHNT and CDR2 YENEEA. The V end was cut by 6 bases, the J end by 3 bases, with 5 bases between. The length of the CDR3 is 12 residues. CDR3 nucleotides: TGTGCCAGCAGGGAGGACACCGGGGAGCTGTTTTTT. It specifies CASREDTGELFF.

This chain connects TRBV9 to TRBJ2-5, with TRBD2 matching over 8 bases. Germline V gene lookup returns CDR1 SGDLS and CDR2 YYNGEE. This CDR3 is built from 16 residues. The V and J ends lost 0 bases and 2 bases, in that order; junction bases with no gene match: 6. CDR3 nucleotides: TGTGCCAGCAGCGTAGAGCCTAGCGGGCCGCAAGAGACCCAGTACTTC. Amino acid sequence: CASSVEPSGPQETQYF.

The CDR3 DNA reads TGTGCTAGTGGTTTGGCCTTCGGACAGAACTATGGCTACACCTTC. It specifies CASGLAFGQNYGYTF. The chain joins TRBV12-5 to TRBJ1-2; the D gene is possibly TRBD1 (6 bases). CDR1 is LGHNT, CDR2 FRNRAP, per germline. Trimming stripped 1 base from V and 2 bases from J, with 11 bases between. The CDR3 sequence is 15 residues long.

This clone was seen a few times. The genes are TRBV6-5 and TRBJ2-2, with D maybe TRBD1 (5 bases). Per the germline V gene, CDR1 is MNHEY and CDR2 is SVGAGI. The CDR3 is 15 residues long. V lost 2 bases, J lost 5 bases, and 12 bases lay in between. CDR3 DNA: TGTGCCAGCAGTTACGGCAGGGCCGATACCGGGGAGCTGTTTTTT. Its translation: CASSYGRADTGELFF.

This clone was observed a single time. The genes are TRBV5-1 and TRBJ2-1, with no clear D. Germline V gene data show CDR1 as SGHRS and CDR2 as YFSETQ. Between the trimmed V and J ends, which lost 2 bases and 9 bases, there was a span of 9 bases. This CDR3 is built from 12 residues. In DNA, the CDR3 is TGCGCCAGCAGCTTCAACGGAGTTGAGCAGTTCTTC. It yields the protein CASSFNGVEQFF. The full variable domain, completed using reference TRBV5-1 and TRBJ2-1, is KAGVTQTPRYLIKTRGQQVTLSCSPISGHRSVSWYQQTPGQGLQFLFEYFSETQRNKGNFPGRFSGRQFSNSRSEMNVSTLELGDSALYLCASSFNGVEQFFGPGTRLTVL.

A word on this clone: At one boundary the junction diverges from the germline segment, which might be a read error. The V gene is TRBV6-5, the J gene TRBJ1-2; D gene uncertain. Germline V gene sequence: CDR1 MNHEY, CDR2 SVGAGI. The CDR3 is 14 amino acids. The CDR3 DNA is TGTGCCACCAGTACCTCCGTAGCGGTTTATGGCTACACCTTC. Protein: CATSTSVAVYGYTF.

The CDR3 DNA reads as TGTGCCATGGCTCTTACGACAGGGATCCTCAATGAGCAGTTCTTC. As protein: CAMALTTGILNEQFF. V is TRBV10-3 and J is TRBJ2-1; 7 bases fit TRBD1. V trimming: 9 bases; J trimming: 6 bases; junction bases outside the gene matches: 14. Per the germline V gene, CDR1 is ENHRY and CDR2 is SYGVKD. The CDR3 totals 15 residues.

CDR3: CASSGWGGSGANVLTF. CDR3 nucleotide sequence: TGTGCCAGTAGTGGTTGGGGGGGCTCTGGGGCCAACGTCCTGACTTTC. The chain is built from TRBV19 and TRBJ2-6, with 7 bases identical to TRBD2. The ends lost 5 bases at V and 0 bases at J; junction bases unmatched: 4. Germline values: CDR1 LNHDA, CDR2 SQIVND (reference sequence). This CDR3 spans 16 amino acids. The full variable domain, with the rest looked up from reference TRBV19 and TRBJ2-6, is DGGITQSPKYLFRKEGQNVTLSCEQNLNHDAMYWYRQDPGQGLRLIYYSQIVNDFQKGDIAEGYSVSREKKESFPLTVTSAQKNPTAFYLCASSGWGGSGANVLTFGAGSRLTVL.

This chain uses TRBV6-4 with TRBJ2-1, with D maybe TRBD1 (5 bases). Germline V gene data show CDR1 as MRHNA and CDR2 as SNTAGT. V was pared by 0 bases and J by 10 bases, with 10 bases between. The CDR3 is made up of 13 amino acids. The CDR3 protein is CASSDSSTDEQFF. For the CDR3, the DNA is TGTGCCAGCAGTGACTCGTCGACAGACGAGCAGTTCTTC.

This clone showed up just once. J is TRBJ1-2 and V is TRBV30, with D maybe TRBD1 (5 bases). Germline V lookup: CDR1 GTSNPN, CDR2 SVGIG (reference sequence). The CDR3 runs to 13 residues. The ends were cut back, 0 bases at V and 7 bases at J, with 12 bases in the middle. CDR3 sequence (DNA): TGTGCCTGGAGTGTAGACGGGGGAGGTGGCTACACCTTC. Translated, it gives CAWSVDGGGGYTF.

The V gene is TRBV28, the J gene TRBJ1-3; possible D gene TRBD1, 5 bases. Trimming took off 6 bases at V and 1 base at J, with 10 bases between the two ends. Germline CDR1 is MDHEN and CDR2 is SYDVKM. The CDR3 totals 14 residues. The CDR3 nucleotides read TGTGCCAGCAGACCCCAGGGATCTGGAAACACCATATATTTT. This encodes CASRPQGSGNTIYF.

The V gene is TRBV18, the J gene TRBJ2-5; 8 nucleotides line up with TRBD2. J gave up 4 bases and V 5 bases, and 12 bases lay outside the gene matches. The CDR3 is 16 residues long. Looked up from germline, CDR1 is KGHSH and CDR2 is LQKENI. CDR3 nucleotide sequence: TGTGCCAGCTCATACTCTAGCGGGTCCTTGGGAGAGACCCAGTACTTC. Translation: CASSYSSGSLGETQYF.

The J gene is TRBJ2-7, the V gene TRBV9, with TRBD1 matching 9 bases. Losses at the gene ends were 5 bases for V and 2 bases for J; bases not matched to a gene: 8. Germline V gives CDR1 SGDLS, CDR2 YYNGEE. The CDR3 is 15 amino acids. The CDR3 loop reads CASSADRGGPYEQYF. The CDR3 nucleotides are TGTGCCAGCAGTGCAGACAGGGGGGGACCCTACGAGCAGTACTTC.

In DNA, the CDR3 is TGTGCCAGCAGCTTCCGGGACTACGGCAATGAGCAGTTCTTC. Translating gives CASSFRDYGNEQFF. The chain combines TRBV7-3 with TRBJ2-1, with 7 bases identical to TRBD2. There are 14 residues in the CDR3. Germline lookup yields CDR1 SGHTA and CDR2 FQGTGA. Trimming at V came to 3 bases and at J to 6 bases, leaving 5 bases not matched to a gene.

The chain combines TRBV19 with TRBJ2-6; D might be TRBD1 (5 bases). This CDR3 comprises 14 residues. V lost 3 bases, J lost 10 bases, and 13 bases lay in between. The germline gives CDR1 LNHDA, CDR2 SQIVND (reference sequence). Written as DNA, the CDR3 is TGTGCCAGTAGTATCGGTCCGACAGCGAACGTCCTGACTTTC. Amino acid sequence: CASSIGPTANVLTF.

CDR3 region: CASSLWGPHEQYF. The CDR3 DNA reads TGTGCCAGCAGTTTATGGGGCCCCCACGAGCAGTACTTC. The chain joins TRBV28 to TRBJ2-7; no firm D call. The CDR3 is made up of 13 amino acids. Germline V gene sequence: CDR1 MDHEN, CDR2 SYDVKM. V was shortened by 0 bases and J by 5 bases, with 8 bases between the two germline ends.

The CDR3 DNA is TGTGCCAGCAGCGTACAACAGGTCTCCGAGCAGTACTTC. Its protein is CASSVQQVSEQYF. The genes are TRBV21-1 and TRBJ2-7; the table's D call of TRBD1 was not tested on the DNA. TRBV21-1 is deemed a pseudogene. CDR3 length: 13 residues.

The chain links TRBV30 to TRBJ2-7; TRBD1 agrees at 9 bases. Per the germline V gene, CDR1 is GTSNPN and CDR2 is SVGIG (reference sequence). This CDR3 has 18 residues. Trimming took 1 base from V and 3 from J; bases not matched to a gene: 16. The CDR3 reads CAWSGFPKMGQGHYEQYF. As DNA, the CDR3 is TGTGCCTGGAGTGGTTTTCCCAAAATGGGACAGGGCCACTACGAGCAGTACTTC.